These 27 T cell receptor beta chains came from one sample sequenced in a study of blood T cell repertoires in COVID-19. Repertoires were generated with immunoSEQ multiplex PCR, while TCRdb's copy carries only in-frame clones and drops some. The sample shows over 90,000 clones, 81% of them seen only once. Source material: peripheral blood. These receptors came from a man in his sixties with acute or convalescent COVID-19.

As DNA, the CDR3 is TGTGCCAGCAGTTACAGGGGTGGGCAGCCCCAGCATTTT. Protein product: CASSYRGGQPQHF. This chain joins TRBV6-2 or TRBV6-3 and TRBJ1-5, with a possible D match to TRBD1 (5 bases). CDR1 MNHEY and CDR2 SVGEGT come from the germline V gene. V lost 2 bases, J lost 7 bases, and 9 bases lay in between. The CDR3 is 13 residues long.

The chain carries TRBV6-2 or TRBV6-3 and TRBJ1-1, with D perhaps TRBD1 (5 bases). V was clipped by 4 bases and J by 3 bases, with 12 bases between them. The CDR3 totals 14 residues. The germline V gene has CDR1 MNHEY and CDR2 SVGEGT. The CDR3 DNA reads TGTGCCAGCAGTTGGACACGTCAGGACACTGAAGCTTTCTTT. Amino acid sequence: CASSWTRQDTEAFF.

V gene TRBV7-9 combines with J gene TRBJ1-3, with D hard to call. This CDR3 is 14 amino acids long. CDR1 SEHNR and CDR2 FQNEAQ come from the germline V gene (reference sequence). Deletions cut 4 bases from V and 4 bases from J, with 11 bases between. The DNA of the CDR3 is TGTGCCAGCAGCTCCTCAGGCTCCGGAAACACCATATATTTT. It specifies CASSSSGSGNTIYF.

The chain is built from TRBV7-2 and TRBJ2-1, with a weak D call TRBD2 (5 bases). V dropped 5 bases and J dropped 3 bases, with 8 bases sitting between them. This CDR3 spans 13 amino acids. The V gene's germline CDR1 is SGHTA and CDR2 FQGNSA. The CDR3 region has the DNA TGTGCCAGCAGCCCAGACTACTACAATGAGCAGTTCTTC. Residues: CASSPDYYNEQFF.

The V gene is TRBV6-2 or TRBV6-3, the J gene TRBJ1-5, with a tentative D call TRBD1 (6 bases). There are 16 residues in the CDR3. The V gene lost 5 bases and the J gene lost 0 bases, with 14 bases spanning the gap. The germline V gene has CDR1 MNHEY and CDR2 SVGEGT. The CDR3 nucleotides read TGTGCCAGCAGTCGGGACATTTTATTTAGCAATCAGCCCCAGCATTTT. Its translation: CASSRDILFSNQPQHF.

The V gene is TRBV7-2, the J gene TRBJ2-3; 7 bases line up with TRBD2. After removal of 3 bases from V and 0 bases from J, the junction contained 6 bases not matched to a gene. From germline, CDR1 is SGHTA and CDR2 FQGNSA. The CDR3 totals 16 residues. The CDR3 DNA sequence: TGTGCCAGCAGCTTCCGGGGAGCGGGAAGCACAGATACGCAGTATTTT. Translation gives CASSFRGAGSTDTQYF. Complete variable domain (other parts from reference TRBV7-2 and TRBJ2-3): GAGVSQSPSNKVTEKGKDVELRCDPISGHTALYWYRQSLGQGLEFLIYFQGNSAPDKSGLPSDRFSAERTGGSVSTLTIQRTQQEDSAVYLCASSFRGAGSTDTQYFGPGTRLTVL.

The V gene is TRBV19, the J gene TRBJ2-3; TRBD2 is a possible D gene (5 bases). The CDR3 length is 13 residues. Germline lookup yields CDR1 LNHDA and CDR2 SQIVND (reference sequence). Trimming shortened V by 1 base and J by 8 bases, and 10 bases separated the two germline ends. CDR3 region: CASSIVRAGTQYF. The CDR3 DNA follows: TGTGCCAGTAGTATAGTAAGGGCGGGTACGCAGTATTTT.

The CDR3 DNA sequence: TGTGCCACCAGTCGGGCTAAAGGACAGGGGGAGACCCAGTACTTC. Protein sequence: CATSRAKGQGETQYF. This rearrangement joins TRBV24-1 to TRBJ2-5; TRBD1 aligns across 9 bases. The J segment lost 5 bases and the V segment lost 6 bases, leaving 9 bases of the junction unmatched. Germline assignment: CDR1 KGHDR and CDR2 SFDVKD. CDR3 length: 15 amino acids.

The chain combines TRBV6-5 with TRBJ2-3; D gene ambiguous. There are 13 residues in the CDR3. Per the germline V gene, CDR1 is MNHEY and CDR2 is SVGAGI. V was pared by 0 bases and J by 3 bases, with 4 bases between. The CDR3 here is CASSYSPTDTQYF. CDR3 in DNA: TGTGCCAGCAGTTACTCTCCTACAGATACGCAGTATTTT.

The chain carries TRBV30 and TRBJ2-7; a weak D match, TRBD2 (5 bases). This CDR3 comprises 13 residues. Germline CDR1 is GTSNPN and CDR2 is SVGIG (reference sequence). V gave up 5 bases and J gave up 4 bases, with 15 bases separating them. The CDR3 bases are TGTGCCTGGGGAGGACTGGCCTTATACGAGCAGTACTTC. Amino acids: CAWGGLALYEQYF.

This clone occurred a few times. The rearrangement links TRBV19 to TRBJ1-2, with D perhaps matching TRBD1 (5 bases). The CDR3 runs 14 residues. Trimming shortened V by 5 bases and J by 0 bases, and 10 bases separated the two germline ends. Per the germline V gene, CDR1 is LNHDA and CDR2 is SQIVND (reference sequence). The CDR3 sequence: CASSPTASNYGYTF. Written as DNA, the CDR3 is TGTGCCAGTAGTCCGACAGCGTCTAACTATGGCTACACCTTC.

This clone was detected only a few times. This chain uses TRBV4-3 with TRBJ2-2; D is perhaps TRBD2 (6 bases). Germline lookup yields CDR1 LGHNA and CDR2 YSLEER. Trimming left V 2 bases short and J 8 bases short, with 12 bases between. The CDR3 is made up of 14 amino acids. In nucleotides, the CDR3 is TGCGCCAGCAGCCAAACCGGAGGGGTAGGGGAGCTGTTTTTT. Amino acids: CASSQTGGVGELFF.

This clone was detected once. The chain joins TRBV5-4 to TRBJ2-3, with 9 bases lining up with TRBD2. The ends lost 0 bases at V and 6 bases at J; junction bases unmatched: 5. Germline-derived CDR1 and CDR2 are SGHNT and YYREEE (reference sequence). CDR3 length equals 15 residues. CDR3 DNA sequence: TGTGCCAGCAGCTTGGATAGCGGGAGCGGGGATACGCAGTATTTT. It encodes CASSLDSGSGDTQYF.

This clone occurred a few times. The CDR3 loop reads CASSLGGGREDEQFF. The CDR3 DNA is TGTGCCAGCAGCTTAGGAGGCGGGAGGGAGGATGAGCAGTTCTTC. The chain uses TRBV11-2 and TRBJ2-1; 9 bases are a match to TRBD2. The CDR3 totals 15 residues. Germline CDR1 SGHAT, CDR2 FQNNGV. V shed 1 base, J shed 8 bases, and the junction held 6 bases outside the gene matches.

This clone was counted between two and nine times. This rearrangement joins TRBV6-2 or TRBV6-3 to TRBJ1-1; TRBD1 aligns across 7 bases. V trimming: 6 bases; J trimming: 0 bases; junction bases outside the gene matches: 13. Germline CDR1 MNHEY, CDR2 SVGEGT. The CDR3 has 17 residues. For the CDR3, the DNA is TGTGCCAGCAGCCTCACTCGGGGACAGAGCATGAACACTGAAGCTTTCTTT. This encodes CASSLTRGQSMNTEAFF.

The CDR3 is CASGTGDRSGNTIYF. The CDR3 coding sequence is TGTGCCAGCGGGACAGGGGACCGCTCTGGAAACACCATATATTTT. The chain joins TRBV9 to TRBJ1-3, with 10 bases fitting TRBD1. With V trimmed by 7 bases and J by 0 bases, 4 bases remained unmatched. CDR1 and CDR2 (germline): SGDLS, YYNGEE. This CDR3 spans 15 amino acids.

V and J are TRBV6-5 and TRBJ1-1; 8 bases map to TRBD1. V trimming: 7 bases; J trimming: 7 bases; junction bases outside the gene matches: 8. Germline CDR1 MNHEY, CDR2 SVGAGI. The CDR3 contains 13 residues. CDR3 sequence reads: CASNRDRGDEAFF. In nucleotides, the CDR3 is TGTGCCAGCAATAGAGACAGGGGCGATGAAGCTTTCTTT.

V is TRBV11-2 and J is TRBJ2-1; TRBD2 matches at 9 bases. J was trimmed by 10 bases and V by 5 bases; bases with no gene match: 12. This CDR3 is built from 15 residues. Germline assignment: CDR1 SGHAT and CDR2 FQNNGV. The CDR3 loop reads CASSPSGNRNDEQFF. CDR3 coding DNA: TGTGCCAGCAGCCCTAGCGGGAACAGGAATGACGAGCAGTTCTTC. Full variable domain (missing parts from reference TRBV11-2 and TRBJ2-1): EAGVAQSPRYKIIEKRQSVAFWCNPISGHATLYWYQQILGQGPKLLIQFQNNGVVDDSQLPKDRFSAERLKGVDSTLKIQPAKLEDSAVYLCASSPSGNRNDEQFFGPGTRLTVL.

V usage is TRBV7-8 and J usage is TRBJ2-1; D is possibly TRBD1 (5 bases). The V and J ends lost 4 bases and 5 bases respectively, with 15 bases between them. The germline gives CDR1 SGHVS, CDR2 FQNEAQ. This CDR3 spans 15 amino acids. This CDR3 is CASSSAGRRDNEQFF. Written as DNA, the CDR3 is TGTGCCAGCAGCTCCGCAGGGCGGAGAGACAATGAGCAGTTCTTC.

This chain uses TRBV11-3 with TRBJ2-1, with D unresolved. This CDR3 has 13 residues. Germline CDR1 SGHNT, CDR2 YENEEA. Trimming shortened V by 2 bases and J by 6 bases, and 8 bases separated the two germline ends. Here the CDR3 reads CASSLSSGNEQFF. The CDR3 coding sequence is TGTGCCAGCAGCTTAAGCTCAGGCAATGAGCAGTTCTTC.

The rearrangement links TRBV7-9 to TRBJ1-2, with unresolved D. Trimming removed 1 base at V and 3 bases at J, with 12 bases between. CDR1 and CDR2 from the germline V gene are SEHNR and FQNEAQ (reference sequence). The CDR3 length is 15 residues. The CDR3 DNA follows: TGTGCCAGCAGCTTAGAGGTAGCGTCTTACTATGGCTACACCTTC. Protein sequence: CASSLEVASYYGYTF.

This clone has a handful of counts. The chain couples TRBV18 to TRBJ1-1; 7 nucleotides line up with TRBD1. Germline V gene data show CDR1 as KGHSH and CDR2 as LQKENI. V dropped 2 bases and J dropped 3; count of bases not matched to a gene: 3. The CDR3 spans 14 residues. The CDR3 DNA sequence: TGTGCCAGCTCACCAAATCAGGGGGACACTGAAGCTTTCTTT. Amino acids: CASSPNQGDTEAFF.

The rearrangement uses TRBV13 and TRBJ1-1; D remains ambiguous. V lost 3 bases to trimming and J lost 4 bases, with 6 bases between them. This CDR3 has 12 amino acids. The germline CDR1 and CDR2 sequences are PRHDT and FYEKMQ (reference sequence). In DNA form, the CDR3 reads TGTGCCAGCAGCTTTCCGTCCACTGAAGCTTTCTTT. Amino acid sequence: CASSFPSTEAFF.

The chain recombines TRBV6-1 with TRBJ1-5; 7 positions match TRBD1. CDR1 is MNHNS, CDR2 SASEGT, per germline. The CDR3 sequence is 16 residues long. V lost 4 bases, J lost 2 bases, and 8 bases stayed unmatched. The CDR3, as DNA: TGTGCCAGCAGTGGATTGTTGGGGACAGGCAATCAGCCCCAGCATTTT. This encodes CASSGLLGTGNQPQHF.

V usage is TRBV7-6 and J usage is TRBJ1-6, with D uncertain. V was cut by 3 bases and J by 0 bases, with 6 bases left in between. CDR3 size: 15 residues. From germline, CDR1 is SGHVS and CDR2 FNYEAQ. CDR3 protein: CASSFESSYNSPLHF. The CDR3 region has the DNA TGTGCCAGCAGCTTCGAGAGCTCCTATAATTCACCCCTCCACTTT.

The DNA for the CDR3 is TGCGCCAGCGGGACAGGGGGCACAGATACGCAGTATTTT. Encoded protein: CASGTGGTDTQYF. J is TRBJ2-3 and V is TRBV5-1; 10 bases match TRBD1. Germline V gives CDR1 SGHRS, CDR2 YFSETQ. V was pared by 7 bases and J by 1 base, with 0 bases of the junction left unmatched. The CDR3 totals 13 residues.

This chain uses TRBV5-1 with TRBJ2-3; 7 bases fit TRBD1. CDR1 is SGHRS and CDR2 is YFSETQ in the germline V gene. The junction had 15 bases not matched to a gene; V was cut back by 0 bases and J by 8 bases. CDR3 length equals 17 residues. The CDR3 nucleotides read TGCGCCAGCAGCTTGGTGGCGTTGGGGACAGTTAAAACTACGCAGTATTTT. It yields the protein CASSLVALGTVKTTQYF.